This T cell receptor (beta chain) appears in the sequencing data of a study of OX40 agonist ivuxolimab in advanced cancers. Only in-frame clones appear in the TCRdb table, and some are missing; sequencing was by immunoSEQ multiplex PCR. The profile covers around 35,000 clones, with approximately 90% appearing a single time and 25% to 35% taken by the ten largest. The specimen was CD4+ or CD8+ T cells sorted from blood, collected in a trial of the OX40 agonist ivuxolimab. The clonotype originates from an adult with an advanced solid tumor such as melanoma, head and neck, liver or kidney cancer.

The CDR3 coding sequence is TGTGCCATCCTTTCCGTTCTGGATGGCTACACCTTC. Amino acid sequence: CAILSVLDGYTF. The chain links TRBV5-4 to TRBJ1-2; D call uncertain. The CDR3 is 12 amino acids. From germline, CDR1 is SGHNT and CDR2 YYREEE (reference sequence). V was cut by 9 bases and J by 6 bases, with 15 bases left in between.